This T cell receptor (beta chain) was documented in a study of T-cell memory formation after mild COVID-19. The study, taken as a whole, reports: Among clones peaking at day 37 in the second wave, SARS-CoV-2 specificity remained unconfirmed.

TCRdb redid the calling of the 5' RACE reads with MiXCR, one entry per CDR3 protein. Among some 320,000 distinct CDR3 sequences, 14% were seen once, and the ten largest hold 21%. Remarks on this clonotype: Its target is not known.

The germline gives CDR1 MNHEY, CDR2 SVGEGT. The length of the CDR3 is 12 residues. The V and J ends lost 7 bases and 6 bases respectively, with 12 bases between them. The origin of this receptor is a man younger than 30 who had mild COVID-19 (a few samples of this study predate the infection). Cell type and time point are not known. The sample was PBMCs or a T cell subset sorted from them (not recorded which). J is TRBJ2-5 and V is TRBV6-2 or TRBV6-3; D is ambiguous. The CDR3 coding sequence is TGTGCCAGCATCTCCTCCGTGCAGACCCAGTACTTC. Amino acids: CASISSVQTQYF.